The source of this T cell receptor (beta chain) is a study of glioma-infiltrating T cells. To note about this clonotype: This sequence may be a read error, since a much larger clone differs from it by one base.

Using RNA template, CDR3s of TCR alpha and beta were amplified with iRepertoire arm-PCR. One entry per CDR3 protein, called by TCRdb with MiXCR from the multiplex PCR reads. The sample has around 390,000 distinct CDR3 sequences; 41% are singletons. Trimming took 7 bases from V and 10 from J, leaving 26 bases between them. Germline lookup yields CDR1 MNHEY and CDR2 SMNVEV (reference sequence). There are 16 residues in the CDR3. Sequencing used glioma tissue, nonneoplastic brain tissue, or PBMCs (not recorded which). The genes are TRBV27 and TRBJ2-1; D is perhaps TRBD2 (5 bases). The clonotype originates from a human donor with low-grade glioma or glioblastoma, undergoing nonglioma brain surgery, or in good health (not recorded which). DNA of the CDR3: TGTGCCAGCAATTTTTTAGGATTTAGCGAAGTTCGGGAGCAGTTCTTC. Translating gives CASNFLGFSEVREQFF.